The 26 T cell receptor beta chains below all came from one sample that was sequenced in a study of blood T cell repertoires in COVID-19. Here immunoSEQ multiplex PCR was the method, and the copy in TCRdb shows in-frame clones only, minus some. The data show about 350,000 clones, roughly nine tenths seen once. Sequencing was performed on peripheral blood. The receptors were sampled from a woman in her fifties or sixties with COVID-19, enrolled during active disease.

This chain uses TRBV2 with TRBJ1-3, with D possibly being TRBD1 (6 bases). The CDR3 contains 14 residues. Germline values: CDR1 SNHLY, CDR2 FYNNEI. V lost 6 bases, J lost 4 bases, and 13 bases lay in between. CDR3 loop: CASRDTGSGNTIYF. DNA for the CDR3: TGTGCCAGCAGGGATACAGGGTCCGGAAACACCATATATTTT.

The chain is built from TRBV11-3 and TRBJ2-2; D gene ambiguous. Germline V CDR1 and CDR2: SGHNT, YENEEA. Trimming pared 7 bases from V and 4 bases from J, leaving 13 bases between. CDR3 size: 14 residues. The CDR3 DNA reads TGTGCCAGCAAGCTGACACAAACCACCGGGGAGCTGTTTTTT. Translating gives CASKLTQTTGELFF.

This chain links TRBV5-4 with TRBJ2-1, with 8 bases matching TRBD1. Germline trimming cut 4 bases from V and 9 bases from J; bases unmatched to any gene: 15. The CDR3 contains 16 residues. Germline CDR1 and CDR2: SGHNT and YYREEE (reference sequence). As DNA, the CDR3 is TGTGCCAGCAGCCCACAGGGGGAGGTACGGGTTCGTGAGCAGTTCTTC. Translation gives CASSPQGEVRVREQFF.

The chain couples TRBV11-2 to TRBJ1-4; the match to TRBD1 covers 9 bases. The CDR3 totals 15 residues. The trim removed 1 base at V and 7 bases at J, leaving 4 bases unmatched. The V gene's germline CDR1 is SGHAT and CDR2 FQNNGV. For the CDR3, the DNA is TGTGCCAGCAGCTTAGTCCGGACAGGGGCTGAAAAACTGTTTTTT. It translates to CASSLVRTGAEKLFF.

The V gene is TRBV2, the J gene TRBJ2-1, with TRBD2 as a possible D gene (5 bases). V was shortened by 4 bases and J by 0 bases, with 16 bases between the two germline ends. This CDR3 spans 17 amino acids. Germline values: CDR1 SNHLY, CDR2 FYNNEI. This CDR3 reads CASSGRLTGSSYNEQFF. The DNA for the CDR3 is TGTGCCAGCAGTGGGCGTCTTACTGGGAGCTCCTACAATGAGCAGTTCTTC.

The chain recombines TRBV24-1 with TRBJ1-6; D is uncertain. Trimming took 2 bases from V and 6 from J, leaving 10 bases between them. Germline V lookup: CDR1 KGHDR, CDR2 SFDVKD. CDR3 length equals 15 residues. CDR3 in amino acids: CATSDSRVANSPLHF. CDR3 in DNA: TGTGCCACCAGTGATTCACGGGTCGCTAATTCACCCCTCCACTTT.

The chain uses TRBV11-1 and TRBJ1-2; the D gene is possibly TRBD1 (5 bases). V dropped 3 bases and J dropped 4 bases, with 9 bases sitting between them. The CDR3 sequence is 13 residues long. Germline-derived CDR1 and CDR2 are SGHAT and FQDESV (reference sequence). CDR3 sequence (DNA): TGTGCCAGCAGCTTGGCCGGGGGCTATGGCTACACCTTC. Its translation: CASSLAGGYGYTF.

This chain uses TRBV19 with TRBJ1-1, with D possibly TRBD1 on 6 matching bases. The ends were cut back, 3 bases at V and 6 bases at J, with 11 bases in the middle. The CDR3 spans 13 residues. Germline V gene data show CDR1 as LNHDA and CDR2 as SQIVND (reference sequence). CDR3: CASSMATGSEAFF. For the CDR3, the DNA is TGTGCCAGTAGTATGGCGACAGGTTCTGAAGCTTTCTTT.

V usage is TRBV18 and J usage is TRBJ2-7; no reliable D call. This CDR3 contains 16 residues. The V end lost 0 bases, the J end lost 0 bases, and 12 bases lay between the germline ends. Germline CDR1 reads KGHSH; CDR2 reads LQKENI. The chain's CDR3 is CASSPPGSLSSYEQYF. In nucleotides, the CDR3 is TGTGCCAGCTCACCACCGGGTAGCTTGTCCTCCTACGAGCAGTACTTC.

The CDR3 protein is CASSSPGSNQPQHF. The CDR3 region has the DNA TGTGCCAGCAGCTCCCCGGGTAGCAATCAGCCCCAGCATTTT. The J gene is TRBJ1-5, the V gene TRBV28; D is ambiguous. The length of the CDR3 is 14 residues. V dropped 6 bases and J dropped 0 bases, with 9 bases sitting between them. Germline V gene sequence: CDR1 MDHEN, CDR2 SYDVKM. Based on the CDR3 plus reference TRBV28 and TRBJ1-5, the full variable domain is DVKVTQSSRYLVKRTGEKVFLECVQDMDHENMFWYRQDPGLGLRLIYFSYDVKMKEKGDIPEGYSVSREKKERFSLILESASTNQTSMYLCASSSPGSNQPQHFGDGTRLSIL.

Only a few counts were recorded for this clone. The chain has TRBV4-1 and TRBJ2-2; 12 nucleotides line up with TRBD1. In germline, CDR1 is MGHRA, CDR2 YSYEKL. Unmatched junction bases numbered 17, after V lost 4 bases and J lost 5 bases. The CDR3 extends over 20 amino acids. Here the CDR3 DNA reads TGCGCCAGCAGCCGAGAGGGTTCCGGGACAGGGGGCCGTATGACCGGGGAGCTGTTTTTT. Translated, it gives CASSREGSGTGGRMTGELFF.

This clone was counted once. The CDR3 loop is CASSPRTDHTGELFF. The CDR3 DNA reads as TGCGCCAGCAGCCCGAGGACAGATCACACCGGGGAGCTGTTTTTT. This sequence joins TRBV5-1 and TRBJ2-2; tentatively, D is TRBD1 (6 bases). V was pared by 4 bases and J by 3 bases, with 13 bases between. The CDR3 is 15 residues long. Germline lookup yields CDR1 SGHRS and CDR2 YFSETQ. Based on the CDR3 plus reference TRBV5-1 and TRBJ2-2, the full variable domain is KAGVTQTPRYLIKTRGQQVTLSCSPISGHRSVSWYQQTPGQGLQFLFEYFSETQRNKGNFPGRFSGRQFSNSRSEMNVSTLELGDSALYLCASSPRTDHTGELFFGEGSRLTVL.

This chain links TRBV30 with TRBJ2-1; tentatively, D is TRBD1 (5 bases). Trimming took 4 bases from V and 2 from J, leaving 12 bases between them. The length of the CDR3 is 14 residues. Germline CDR1 and CDR2: GTSNPN and SVGIG (reference sequence). CDR3 DNA sequence: TGTGCCTGGAAAACAGACAGCACCTACAATGAGCAGTTCTTC. Amino acid sequence: CAWKTDSTYNEQFF.

This chain uses TRBV5-5 with TRBJ1-3; the D gene is possibly TRBD1 (5 bases). Trimming removed 0 bases at V and 4 bases at J, with 11 bases between. CDR3 length equals 15 residues. Germline-derived CDR1 and CDR2 are SGHKS and YYEKEE (reference sequence). The CDR3 sequence is CASSLVRQGGNTIYF. The CDR3 DNA reads as TGTGCCAGCAGCTTGGTGCGCCAGGGCGGAAACACCATATATTTT. Full variable domain (rest looked up from reference TRBV5-5 and TRBJ1-3): DAGVTQSPTHLIKTRGQQVTLRCSPISGHKSVSWYQQVLGQGPQFIFQYYEKEERGRGNFPDRFSARQFPNYSSELNVNALLLGDSALYLCASSLVRQGGNTIYFGEGSWLTVV.

V and J are TRBV11-3 and TRBJ1-2; D is ambiguous. CDR1 and CDR2 (germline): SGHNT, YENEEA. Between the trimmed V and J ends, which lost 4 bases and 8 bases, there was a span of 11 bases. CDR3 size: 12 residues. This CDR3 reads CASSSPEGGYTF. The CDR3 DNA sequence: TGTGCCAGCAGCTCCCCGGAGGGAGGCTACACCTTC.

The chain employs TRBV4-1 and TRBJ2-5; 8 bases match TRBD1. V shed 4 bases and J 4 bases; nucleotides not matched to a gene: 8. The V gene's germline CDR1 is MGHRA and CDR2 YSYEKL. This CDR3 has 15 residues. For the CDR3, the DNA is TGCGCCAGCAGCCCGCCAGGACAGGGAGCAGAGACCCAGTACTTC. Encoded protein: CASSPPGQGAETQYF.

J is TRBJ2-5 and V is TRBV30; D call uncertain. In germline, CDR1 is GTSNPN, CDR2 SVGIG (reference sequence). V shed 3 bases and J shed 9 bases, with 23 bases lying between them. This CDR3 contains 15 residues. CDR3 bases: TGTGCCTGGAGCCCCCGCACATCAGAGGTTATCCCCCAGTACTTC. Translation: CAWSPRTSEVIPQYF.

V and J are TRBV29-1 and TRBJ1-2; TRBD1 might be the D (5 bases). Germline values: CDR1 SQVTM, CDR2 ANQGSEA. This CDR3 is built from 12 residues. V was pared by 3 bases and J by 6 bases, with 11 bases between. The CDR3 loop is CSVEAGGHGYTF. DNA of the CDR3: TGCAGCGTTGAGGCCGGGGGTCATGGCTACACCTTC.

The chain carries TRBV28 and TRBJ2-7, with a weak D call TRBD1 (5 bases). In germline, CDR1 is MDHEN, CDR2 SYDVKM. Trimming removed 4 bases at V and 2 bases at J, with 9 bases between. This CDR3 is built from 13 residues. This CDR3 reads CASSSTATYEQYF. CDR3 coding DNA: TGTGCCAGCAGTTCGACAGCAACCTACGAGCAGTACTTC. The full variable domain, with the rest looked up from reference TRBV28 and TRBJ2-7, is DVKVTQSSRYLVKRTGEKVFLECVQDMDHENMFWYRQDPGLGLRLIYFSYDVKMKEKGDIPEGYSVSREKKERFSLILESASTNQTSMYLCASSSTATYEQYFGPGTRLTVT.

The chain is built from TRBV10-3 and TRBJ1-5; possible D gene TRBD1, 6 bases. Trimming cost V 6 bases and J 0 bases, with 12 bases left between them. The germline gives CDR1 ENHRY, CDR2 SYGVKD. The CDR3 has 15 amino acids. CDR3 nucleotides: TGTGCCATCAGCCCCGGGACAAATAGCAATCAGCCCCAGCATTTT. This gives the protein CAISPGTNSNQPQHF.

V gene TRBV19 combines with J gene TRBJ2-2; 8 bases fit TRBD1. The CDR3 covers 16 residues. J gave up 2 bases and V 7 bases, and 9 bases lay outside the gene matches. In germline, CDR1 is LNHDA, CDR2 SQIVND (reference sequence). The CDR3 DNA sequence: TGTGCCAGTACCCTAAGGACAGGGACTAACACCGGGGAGCTGTTTTTT. Encoded protein: CASTLRTGTNTGELFF.

The gene calls are TRBV7-9 and TRBJ1-1, with TRBD1 matching over 7 bases. The CDR3 is made up of 14 amino acids. Germline V lookup: CDR1 SEHNR, CDR2 FQNEAQ (reference sequence). J lost 3 bases, V lost 5 bases, and 6 bases had no gene match. This chain's CDR3 is CASSRGTGDTEAFF. For the CDR3, the DNA is TGTGCCAGCAGCCGGGGAACAGGGGACACTGAAGCTTTCTTT. The full variable domain, with the rest looked up from reference TRBV7-9 and TRBJ1-1, is DTGVSQNPRHKITKRGQNVTFRCDPISEHNRLYWYRQTLGQGPEFLTYFQNEAQLEKSRLLSDRFSAERPKGSFSTLEIQRTEQGDSAMYLCASSRGTGDTEAFFGQGTRLTVV.

CDR3 nucleotide sequence: TGCAGCGTTGAGGCTATGGAGGAAGAGACCCAGTACTTC. Its translation is CSVEAMEEETQYF. The chain joins TRBV29-1 to TRBJ2-5; maybe TRBD2 (5 bases). CDR3 length: 13 residues. CDR1 and CDR2 (germline): SQVTM, ANQGSEA. Trimming removed 3 bases from V and 3 bases from J, with 11 bases in between.

The chain links TRBV4-1 to TRBJ1-1; D gene unclear. This CDR3 has 13 residues. With 1 base removed from V and 1 base from J, the gap between germline ends came to 4 bases. Germline CDR1 MGHRA, CDR2 YSYEKL. CDR3 sequence (DNA): TGCGCCAGCAGCCAAGCTCCGAACACTGAAGCTTTCTTT. Translated, it gives CASSQAPNTEAFF.

J is TRBJ2-1 and V is TRBV5-1, with 10 bases aligning to TRBD2. CDR1 and CDR2 (germline): SGHRS, YFSETQ. The CDR3 length is 16 residues. J lost 6 bases, V lost 5 bases, and 11 bases had no gene match. CDR3 sequence: CASSERAGGLLNEQFF. In nucleotides, the CDR3 is TGCGCCAGCAGTGAAAGAGCGGGGGGGTTACTCAATGAGCAGTTCTTC.

The chain links TRBV5-6 to TRBJ2-3, with a weak D call TRBD2 (6 bases). Germline V gene lookup returns CDR1 SGHDT and CDR2 YYEEEE. This CDR3 region has 14 residues. Trimming took off 4 bases at V and 4 bases at J, with 13 bases between the two ends. This chain's CDR3 is CASSRNGGSDTQYF. The CDR3 DNA follows: TGTGCCAGCAGCCGCAACGGAGGGTCAGATACGCAGTATTTT. Based on the CDR3 plus reference TRBV5-6 and TRBJ2-3, the full variable domain is DAGVTQSPTHLIKTRGQQVTLRCSPKSGHDTVSWYQQALGQGPQFIFQYYEEEERQRGNFPDRFSGHQFPNYSSELNVNALLLGDSALYLCASSRNGGSDTQYFGPGTRLTVL.